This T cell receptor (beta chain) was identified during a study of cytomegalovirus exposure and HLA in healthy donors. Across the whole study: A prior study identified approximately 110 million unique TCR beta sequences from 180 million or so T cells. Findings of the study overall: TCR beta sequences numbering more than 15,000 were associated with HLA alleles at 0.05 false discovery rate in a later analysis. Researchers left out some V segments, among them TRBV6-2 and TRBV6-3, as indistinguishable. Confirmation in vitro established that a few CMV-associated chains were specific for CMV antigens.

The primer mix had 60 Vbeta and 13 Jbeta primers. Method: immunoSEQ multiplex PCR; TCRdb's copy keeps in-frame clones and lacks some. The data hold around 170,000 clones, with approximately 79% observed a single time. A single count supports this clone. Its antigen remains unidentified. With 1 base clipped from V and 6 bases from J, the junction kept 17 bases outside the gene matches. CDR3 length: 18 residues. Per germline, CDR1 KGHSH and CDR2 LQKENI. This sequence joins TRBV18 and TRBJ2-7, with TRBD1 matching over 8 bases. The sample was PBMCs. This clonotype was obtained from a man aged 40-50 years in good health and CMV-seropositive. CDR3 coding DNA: TGTGCCAGCTCACCACGATATAAAATGACAGGGGTTGCTGTCGAGCAGTACTTC. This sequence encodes CASSPRYKMTGVAVEQYF.